This is a list of T cell receptor beta chains from one sample in a study of CD8 T cells in Susac syndrome. TCRdb itself ran the immunoSEQ multiplex PCR reads through MiXCR, one entry per CDR3 protein. Of around 270,000 distinct CDR3 sequences in the sample, roughly 85% were seen once. The specimen sequenced was CD8+ T cells from PBMCs. The receptors shown here come from a human donor with multiple sclerosis. Both conserved end residues are part of each CDR3. Each record gives: clone size, V gene, J gene, D gene, CDR3 DNA, CDR3 protein. The D gene is left open where the match is weak. Clone size is given for some rows only: seen once, a few or many times, or a class if the clone is expanded.

NA	TRBV10-1	TRBJ1-3	NA	TGCGCCAGCAGTGAAAACCTACTGGGAGGAAACACCATATATTTT	CASSENLLGGNTIYF
NA	TRBV9	TRBJ2-7	TRBD2	TGTGCCAGCAGCCCCGGGACTAGCGCGTACTACGAGCAGTACTTC	CASSPGTSAYYEQYF
NA	TRBV7-6	TRBJ2-7	TRBD1	TGTGCCAGCAGCTTAGCACAGGGGGAACACGAGCAGTACTTC	CASSLAQGEHEQYF
NA	TRBV5-4	TRBJ1-2	TRBD1	TGTGCCAGCAGCTCCGGGACAGGGGGCGCGGGAGATGGCTACACCTTC	CASSSGTGGAGDGYTF
few	TRBV27	TRBJ2-7	NA	TGTGCCAGCAGTTTTCGGCTAGCGTTCTCCTACGAGCAGTACTTC	CASSFRLAFSYEQYF
once	TRBV7-3	TRBJ2-3	NA	TGTGCCAGCAGCTTGGGGACACTTCCCACAGATACGCAGTATTTT	CASSLGTLPTDTQYF
NA	TRBV9	TRBJ2-1	NA	TGTGCCAGCAGCGTATTAAGCTCCCATGAGCAGTTCTTC	CASSVLSSHEQFF
once	TRBV15	TRBJ1-4	NA	TGTGCCACCAGCAGAGAACCGGTCGAAGCGAGTAATGAAAAACTGTTTTTT	CATSREPVEASNEKLFF
NA	TRBV24-1	TRBJ2-1	NA	TGTGCCACCAGTGGCCCCTTAGGGGAGAGCTCCTACAATGAGCAGTTCTTC	CATSGPLGESSYNEQFF
NA	TRBV7-2	TRBJ2-7	NA	TGTGCCTCCTCCAGAACTCTCGACTCCTACGAGCAGTACTTC	CASSRTLDSYEQYF
NA	TRBV5-6	TRBJ2-1	NA	TGTGCCAGCAGCTTGGGGCGGCCCAATGAGCAGTTCTTC	CASSLGRPNEQFF
NA	TRBV15	TRBJ2-1	NA	TGTGCCACCAGCAGAGATCTAAATGAGCAGTTCTTC	CATSRDLNEQFF
NA	TRBV7-9	TRBJ2-1	TRBD1	TGTGCCAGCATCAGAGCAGGACAGGTGAACAATGAGCAGTTCTTC	CASIRAGQVNNEQFF
NA	TRBV4-3	TRBJ2-5	TRBD1	TGCGCCAGCAGCCGGAACGACAGGGACCAAGAGACCCAGTACTTC	CASSRNDRDQETQYF
NA	TRBV30	TRBJ2-7	NA	TGTGCCTGGAGCGCGGGCAGGGTGTTGTACGAGCAGTACTTC	CAWSAGRVLYEQYF
NA	TRBV4-2	TRBJ1-5	NA	TGTGCCAGCAGCCAAGATAGCGCCCTCTCCAATCAGCCCCAGCATTTT	CASSQDSALSNQPQHF